The 3 T cell receptor beta chains in this list originate from one sample, sequenced in a study of cytomegalovirus exposure and HLA in healthy donors. Profiled with immunoSEQ multiplex PCR; TCRdb holds only in-frame clones, not every one. The repertoire holds just over 65,000 clones, around 97% seen once, with around 1.5% in the top ten. Sequenced: PBMCs. The origin of the receptors is a woman aged 18-35 years in good health and CMV-seropositive.

This chain uses TRBV14 with TRBJ2-2; D is perhaps TRBD1 (5 bases). Deletions cut 0 bases from V and 5 bases from J, with 16 bases between. The germline V gene has CDR1 SGHDN and CDR2 FVKESK. CDR3 length equals 17 residues. The CDR3 sequence: CASSQDWLRVGTGELFF. The CDR3 DNA follows: TGTGCCAGCAGCCAAGACTGGCTCAGGGTCGGAACCGGGGAGCTGTTTTTT.

This chain uses TRBV12-5 with TRBJ2-7; D may be TRBD2 (10 bases). Germline CDR1 reads LGHNT; CDR2 reads FRNRAP. The CDR3 spans 19 residues. Trimming left V 3 bases short and J 2 bases short, with 26 bases between. The CDR3 loop reads CASGLGDRDSGRTTYEQYF. The CDR3 nucleotides are TGTGCTAGTGGTTTAGGGGACAGGGATAGCGGGAGGACTACCTACGAGCAGTACTTC.

The chain joins TRBV7-6 to TRBJ2-1; 7 bases align to TRBD1. Germline trimming cut 2 bases from V and 5 bases from J; bases unmatched to any gene: 9. The CDR3 length is 16 residues. CDR1 is SGHVS, CDR2 FNYEAQ, per germline. CDR3 loop: CASSLRTGLADNEQFF. CDR3 nucleotide sequence: TGTGCCAGCAGCTTAAGGACAGGCCTGGCCGACAATGAGCAGTTCTTC.